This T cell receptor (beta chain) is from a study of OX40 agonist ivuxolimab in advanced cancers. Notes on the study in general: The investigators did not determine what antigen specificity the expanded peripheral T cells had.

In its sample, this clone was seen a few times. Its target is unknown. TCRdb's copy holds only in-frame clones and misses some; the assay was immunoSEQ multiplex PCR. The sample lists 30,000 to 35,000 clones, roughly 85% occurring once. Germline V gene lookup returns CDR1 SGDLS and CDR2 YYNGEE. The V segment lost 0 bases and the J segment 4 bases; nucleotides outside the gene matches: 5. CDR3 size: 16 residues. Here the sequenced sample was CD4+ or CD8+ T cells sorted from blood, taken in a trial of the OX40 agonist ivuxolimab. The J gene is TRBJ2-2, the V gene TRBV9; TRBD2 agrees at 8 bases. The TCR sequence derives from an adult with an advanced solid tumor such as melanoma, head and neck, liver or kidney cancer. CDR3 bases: TGTGCCAGCAGCGTAGGCGGGGGGTCGGCCACCGGGGAGCTGTTTTTT. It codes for CASSVGGGSATGELFF.